This T cell receptor beta chain was retrieved from a study of blood T cell repertoires in COVID-19. Study-level information: There were acute and convalescent COVID-19 samples, and they came from the United States, Italy and Spain.

This clone was counted a few times. TCRdb's copy holds only in-frame clones and misses some; the assay was immunoSEQ multiplex PCR. The top ten hold approximately 1.6% of the sample, which has 350,000 or so clones, 88% seen once. Germline CDR1 reads MGHRA; CDR2 reads YSYEKL. The CDR3 runs to 15 residues. J gave up 6 bases and V 1 base, and 4 bases lay outside the gene matches. The TCR originated in a woman in her 30s with COVID-19, enrolled during active disease. Sequencing was done on a sample of peripheral blood. The genes are TRBV4-1 and TRBJ1-4; the match to TRBD1 covers 8 bases. The CDR3 DNA is TGCGCCAGCAGCCAAGGGAGGACAGGGTATGAAAAACTGTTTTTT. Its translation: CASSQGRTGYEKLFF.